This TCR beta chain was recovered during a study of T-cell memory formation after mild COVID-19. This CDR3 is 16 amino acids long. Germline-derived CDR1 and CDR2 are MGHDK and SYGVNS. Trimming left V 3 bases short and J 6 bases short, with 18 bases between. MiXCR was run by TCRdb on the 5' RACE reads, yielding one entry per CDR3 protein. Found here are about 410,000 distinct CDR3 sequences, more than 15% of them singletons; the top ten hold 20% to 25%. The sequenced material came from PBMCs or a T cell subset sorted from them (not recorded which). The receptor's source is a man aged 18-30 years who had mild COVID-19 (a few samples of this study predate the infection). Cell type and time point are not known. This sequence joins TRBV25-1 and TRBJ2-1; D remains ambiguous. CDR3 DNA sequence: TGTGCCAGCAGTGACCCCTTTCCCCCGGGCCCCAATGAGCAGTTCTTC. Residues: CASSDPFPPGPNEQFF. The full variable domain, rest sourced from reference TRBV25-1 and TRBJ2-1, is EADIYQTPRYLVIGTGKKITLECSQTMGHDKMYWYQQDPGMELHLIHYSYGVNSTEKGDLSSESTVSRIRTEHFPLTLESARPSHTSQYLCASSDPFPPGPNEQFFGPGTRLTVL.